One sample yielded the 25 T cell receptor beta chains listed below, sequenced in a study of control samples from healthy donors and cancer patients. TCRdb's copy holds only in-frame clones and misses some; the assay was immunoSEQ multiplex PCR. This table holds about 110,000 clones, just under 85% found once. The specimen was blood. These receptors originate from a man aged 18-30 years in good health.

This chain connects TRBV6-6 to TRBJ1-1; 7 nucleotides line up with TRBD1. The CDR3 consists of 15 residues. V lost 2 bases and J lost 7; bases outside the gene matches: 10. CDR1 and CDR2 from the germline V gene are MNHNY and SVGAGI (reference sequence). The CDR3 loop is CASSYPEQGKSEAFF. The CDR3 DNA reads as TGTGCCAGCAGTTACCCGGAACAGGGGAAAAGTGAAGCTTTCTTT.

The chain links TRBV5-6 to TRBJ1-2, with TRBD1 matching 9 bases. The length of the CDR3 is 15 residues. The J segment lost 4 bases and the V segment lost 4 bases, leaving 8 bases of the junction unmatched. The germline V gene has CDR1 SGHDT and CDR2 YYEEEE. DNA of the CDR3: TGTGCCAGCAGCCCTAGGACAGGGGTATTCTATGGCTACACCTTC. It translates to CASSPRTGVFYGYTF.

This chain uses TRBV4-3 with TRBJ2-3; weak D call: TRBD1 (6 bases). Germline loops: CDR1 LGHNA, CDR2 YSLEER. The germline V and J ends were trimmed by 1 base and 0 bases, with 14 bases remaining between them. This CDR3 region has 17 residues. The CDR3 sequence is CASSQGPQGASTDTQYF. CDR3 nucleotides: TGCGCCAGCAGCCAAGGTCCACAGGGCGCTAGCACAGATACGCAGTATTTT.

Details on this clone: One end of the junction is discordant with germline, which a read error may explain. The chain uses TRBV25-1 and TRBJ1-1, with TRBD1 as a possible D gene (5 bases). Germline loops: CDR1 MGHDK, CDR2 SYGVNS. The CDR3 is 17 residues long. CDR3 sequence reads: CASSEGVGGLLNAEAFF. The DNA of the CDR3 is TGTGCCAGCAGTGAGGGAGTTGGGGGGTTATTGAACGCTGAAGCTTTCTTT.

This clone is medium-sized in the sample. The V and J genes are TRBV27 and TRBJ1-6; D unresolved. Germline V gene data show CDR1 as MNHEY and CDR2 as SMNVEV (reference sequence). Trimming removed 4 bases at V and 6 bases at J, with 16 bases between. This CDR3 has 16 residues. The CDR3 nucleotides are TGTGCCAGCAGTTACCGAACGGGTTCCCTTAATTCACCCCTCCACTTT. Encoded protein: CASSYRTGSLNSPLHF.

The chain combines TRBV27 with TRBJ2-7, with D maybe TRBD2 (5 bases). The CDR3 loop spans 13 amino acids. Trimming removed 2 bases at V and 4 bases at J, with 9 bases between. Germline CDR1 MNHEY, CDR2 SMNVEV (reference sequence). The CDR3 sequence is CASSLTSLYEQYF. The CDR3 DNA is TGTGCCAGCAGTTTAACTAGTCTTTACGAGCAGTACTTC.

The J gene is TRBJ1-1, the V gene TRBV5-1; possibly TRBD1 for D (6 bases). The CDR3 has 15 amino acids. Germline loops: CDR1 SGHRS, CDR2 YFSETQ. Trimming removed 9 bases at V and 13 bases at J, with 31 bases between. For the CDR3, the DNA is TGCGCCACCCCATCGCGGGGGCTCCTTCCACATTCGGGTTTCTTT. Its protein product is CATPSRGLLPHSGFF.

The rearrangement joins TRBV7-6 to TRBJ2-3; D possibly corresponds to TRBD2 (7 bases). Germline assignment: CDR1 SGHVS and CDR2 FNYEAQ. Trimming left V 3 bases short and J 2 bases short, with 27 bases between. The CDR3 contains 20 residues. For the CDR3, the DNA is TGTGCCAGCAGCTTGGACCCGGGGGGCTCTAGCGGACGGCACACAGATACGCAGTATTTT. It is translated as CASSLDPGGSSGRHTDTQYF. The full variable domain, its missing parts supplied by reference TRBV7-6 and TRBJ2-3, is GAGVSQSPRYKVTKRGQDVALRCDPISGHVSLYWYRQALGQGPEFLTYFNYEAQQDKSGLPNDRFSAERPEGSISTLTIQRTEQRDSAMYRCASSLDPGGSSGRHTDTQYFGPGTRLTVL.

CDR3 amino acids: CASSPPGQGATSSYEQYV. DNA for the CDR3: TGTGCCAGCAGTCCCCCGGGACAGGGGGCGACCAGCTCCTACGAGCAGTACGTC. The J gene is TRBJ2-7, the V gene TRBV6-6; 12 bases align to TRBD1. The junction had 11 bases not matched to a gene; V was cut back by 5 bases and J by 0 bases. The V gene's germline CDR1 is MNHNY and CDR2 SVGAGI (reference sequence). The CDR3 is made up of 18 amino acids.

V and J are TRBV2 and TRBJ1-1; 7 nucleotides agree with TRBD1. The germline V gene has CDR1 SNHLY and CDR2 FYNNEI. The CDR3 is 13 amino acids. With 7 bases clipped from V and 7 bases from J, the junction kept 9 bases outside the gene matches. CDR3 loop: CASINTNRGEAFF. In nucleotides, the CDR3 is TGTGCCAGCATCAATACCAACAGGGGTGAAGCTTTCTTT.

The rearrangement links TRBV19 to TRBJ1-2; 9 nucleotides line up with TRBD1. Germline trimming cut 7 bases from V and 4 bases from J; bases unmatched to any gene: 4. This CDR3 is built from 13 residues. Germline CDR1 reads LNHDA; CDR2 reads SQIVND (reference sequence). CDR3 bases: TGTGCCAGTACCCCGGACAGGGGCTATGGCTACACCTTC. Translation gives CASTPDRGYGYTF. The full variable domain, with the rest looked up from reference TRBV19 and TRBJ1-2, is DGGITQSPKYLFRKEGQNVTLSCEQNLNHDAMYWYRQDPGQGLRLIYYSQIVNDFQKGDIAEGYSVSREKKESFPLTVTSAQKNPTAFYLCASTPDRGYGYTFGSGTRLTVV.

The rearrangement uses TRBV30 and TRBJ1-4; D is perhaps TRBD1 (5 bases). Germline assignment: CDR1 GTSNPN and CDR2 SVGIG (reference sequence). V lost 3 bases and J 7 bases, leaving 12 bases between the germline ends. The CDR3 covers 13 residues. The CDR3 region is CAWSSGHGEKLFF. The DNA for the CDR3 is TGTGCCTGGAGCTCGGGGCATGGTGAAAAACTGTTTTTT.

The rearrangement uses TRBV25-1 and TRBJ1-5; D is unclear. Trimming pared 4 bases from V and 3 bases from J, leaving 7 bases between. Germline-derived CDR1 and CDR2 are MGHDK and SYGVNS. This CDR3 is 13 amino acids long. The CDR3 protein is CASSGGNNQPQHF. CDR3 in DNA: TGTGCCAGCAGTGGAGGGAACAATCAGCCCCAGCATTTT. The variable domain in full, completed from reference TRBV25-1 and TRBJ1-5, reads EADIYQTPRYLVIGTGKKITLECSQTMGHDKMYWYQQDPGMELHLIHYSYGVNSTEKGDLSSESTVSRIRTEHFPLTLESARPSHTSQYLCASSGGNNQPQHFGDGTRLSIL.

The DNA for the CDR3 is TGTGCCAGCGGACAGGGGACCTACGAGCAGTACTTC. This sequence encodes CASGQGTYEQYF. The chain recombines TRBV11-1 with TRBJ2-7; 9 bases align to TRBD1. Trimming removed 8 bases from V and 2 bases from J; junction bases left unmatched: 1. CDR3 length equals 12 residues. Germline lookup yields CDR1 SGHAT and CDR2 FQDESV (reference sequence).

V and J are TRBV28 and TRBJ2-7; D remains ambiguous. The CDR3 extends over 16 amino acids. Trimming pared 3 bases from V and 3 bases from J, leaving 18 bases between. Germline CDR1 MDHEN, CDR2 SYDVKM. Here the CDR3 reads CASSLVGVGSNYEQYF. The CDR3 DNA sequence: TGTGCCAGCAGTTTGGTAGGTGTCGGATCAAACTACGAGCAGTACTTC.

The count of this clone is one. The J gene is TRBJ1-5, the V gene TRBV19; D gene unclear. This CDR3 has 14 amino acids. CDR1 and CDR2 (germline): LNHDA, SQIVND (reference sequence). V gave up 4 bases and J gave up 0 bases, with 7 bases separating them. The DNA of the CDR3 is TGTGCCAGTAGTAGGCAGAATAGCAATCAGCCCCAGCATTTT. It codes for CASSRQNSNQPQHF.

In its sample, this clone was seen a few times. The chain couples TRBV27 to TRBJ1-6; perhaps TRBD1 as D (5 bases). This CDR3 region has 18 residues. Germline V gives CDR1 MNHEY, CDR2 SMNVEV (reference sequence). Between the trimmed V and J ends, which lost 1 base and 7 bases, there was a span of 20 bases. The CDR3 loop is CASSLWGQRDRSNSPLHF. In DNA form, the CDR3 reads TGTGCCAGCAGTTTATGGGGTCAGAGGGACCGATCAAATTCACCCCTCCACTTT.

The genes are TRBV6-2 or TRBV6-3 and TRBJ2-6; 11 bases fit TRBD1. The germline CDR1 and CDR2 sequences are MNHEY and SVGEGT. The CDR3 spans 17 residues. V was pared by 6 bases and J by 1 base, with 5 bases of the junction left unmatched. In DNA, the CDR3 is TGTGCCAGCAGCGCGGACAGGGGGCAGTCTGGGGCCAACGTCCTGACTTTC. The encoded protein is CASSADRGQSGANVLTF.

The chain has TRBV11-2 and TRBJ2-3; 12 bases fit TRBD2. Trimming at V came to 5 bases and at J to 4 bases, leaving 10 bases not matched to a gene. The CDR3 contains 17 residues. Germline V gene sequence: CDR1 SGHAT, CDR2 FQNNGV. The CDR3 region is CASSQQATSGGADTQYF. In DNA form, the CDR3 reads TGTGCCAGCAGCCAACAAGCGACTAGCGGGGGTGCAGATACGCAGTATTTT.

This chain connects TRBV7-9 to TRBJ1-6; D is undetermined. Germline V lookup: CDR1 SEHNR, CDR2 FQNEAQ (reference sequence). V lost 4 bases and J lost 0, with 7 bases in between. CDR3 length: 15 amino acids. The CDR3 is CASSSRISYNSPLHF. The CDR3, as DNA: TGTGCCAGCAGCTCCCGCATCTCCTATAATTCACCCCTCCACTTT.

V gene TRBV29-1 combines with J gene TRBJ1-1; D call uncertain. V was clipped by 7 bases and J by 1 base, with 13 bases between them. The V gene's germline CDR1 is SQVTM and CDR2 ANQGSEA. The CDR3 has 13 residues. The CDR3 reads CSASGNPNTEAFF. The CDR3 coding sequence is TGCAGCGCGTCGGGAAATCCGAACACTGAAGCTTTCTTT.

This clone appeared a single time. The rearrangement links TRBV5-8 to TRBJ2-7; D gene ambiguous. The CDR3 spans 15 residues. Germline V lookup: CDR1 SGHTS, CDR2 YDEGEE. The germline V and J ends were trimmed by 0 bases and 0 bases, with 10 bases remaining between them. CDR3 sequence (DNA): TGTGCCAGCAGCTTGGGGATAGGTGGCTCCTACGAGCAGTACTTC. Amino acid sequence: CASSLGIGGSYEQYF. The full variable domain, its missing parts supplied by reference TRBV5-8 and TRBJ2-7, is EAGVTQSPTHLIKTRGQQATLRCSPISGHTSVYWYQQALGLGLQFLLWYDEGEERNRGNFPPRFSGRQFPNYSSELNVNALELEDSALYLCASSLGIGGSYEQYFGPGTRLTVT.

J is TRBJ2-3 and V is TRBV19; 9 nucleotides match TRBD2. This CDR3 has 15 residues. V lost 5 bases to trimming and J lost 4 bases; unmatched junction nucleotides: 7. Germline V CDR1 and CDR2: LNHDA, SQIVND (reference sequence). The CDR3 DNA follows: TGTGCCAGTAGTGTTTCTAGCGGGGCCGCAGATACGCAGTATTTT. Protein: CASSVSSGAADTQYF.

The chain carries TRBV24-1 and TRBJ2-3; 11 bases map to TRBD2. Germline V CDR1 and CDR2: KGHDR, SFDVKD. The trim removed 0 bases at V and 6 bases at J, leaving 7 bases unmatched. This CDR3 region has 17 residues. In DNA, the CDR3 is TGTGCCACCAGTGATTTGGGTAGCGGGGGGGCATTGGATACGCAGTATTTT. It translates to CATSDLGSGGALDTQYF.

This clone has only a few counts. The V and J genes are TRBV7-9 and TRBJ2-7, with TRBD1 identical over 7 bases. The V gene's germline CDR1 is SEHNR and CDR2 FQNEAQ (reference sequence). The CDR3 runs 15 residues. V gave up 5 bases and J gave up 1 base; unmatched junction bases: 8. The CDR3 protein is CASSAIGGSSYEQYF. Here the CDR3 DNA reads TGTGCCAGCAGCGCTATAGGGGGCTCATCCTACGAGCAGTACTTC.